These T cell receptor beta chains were read from a single sample in a study of blood T cell repertoires in COVID-19. TCRdb's copy holds only in-frame clones and misses some; the assay was immunoSEQ multiplex PCR. The profile covers about 250,000 clones, with under 90% appearing a single time and 15% taken by the ten largest. The sequenced sample was PBMCs or T cells enriched from blood (not recorded which). These receptors were taken from a man younger than 35 who had recovered from COVID-19. CDR3s leave out the opening cysteine and the closing phenylalanine or tryptophan.

j_call v_call cdr3_aa
TRBJ1-3 TRBV9 ASSDGHGPGNTIY
TRBJ2-3 TRBV7-9 ASSTEGYTDTQY
TRBJ1-5 TRBV27 ASSLSGAFGNQPQH
TRBJ1-1 TRBV29-1 SIEKTEKAEAF
TRBJ1-1 TRBV9 ASSSGGKTEAF
TRBJ2-1 TRBV5-1 ASSPTGLADPLVVPDNIYNEQF
TRBJ2-7 TRBV9 ASSVESSSYEQY
TRBJ2-1 TRBV3-1/TRBV3-2 ASGGRATYNEQF
TRBJ2-1 TRBV27 ASSFSGLAGGRPGYNEQF
TRBJ1-4 TRBV29-1 SVIGVNTGFGEKLF
TRBJ2-3 TRBV11-2 ASRYSAGESTDTQY
TRBJ1-1 TRBV18 ASSPRTGGAENTEAF
TRBJ2-5 TRBV27 ASSWVGQGETQY
TRBJ2-7 TRBV3-1/TRBV3-2 ASSHFKTGGFPYEQY
TRBJ1-1 TRBV2 ASEGTEAF
TRBJ1-1 TRBV29-1 SVTPAGTEAF
TRBJ2-2 TRBV10-3 AISDGGGYTGELF
TRBJ2-1 TRBV27 ASRDRTTYTEQF
TRBJ2-2 TRBV2 ASSETGVNTGELF
TRBJ1-4 TRBV28 ASSSSGTAYNEKLF
TRBJ2-7 TRBV7-2 ASSLPAHSWAQY
TRBJ1-5 TRBV28 AGTSGGNQPQH
TRBJ1-1 TRBV6-5 ASTGQGNVNTEAF